The clone carrying this TCR beta chain was detected only a few times. As yet, its antigen is unknown. The RNA, 0.5 to 1 ug, was put through reverse transcription using random hexamers. TCRdb passed the immunoSEQ multiplex PCR reads through MiXCR, listing each CDR3 protein once. The table includes about 240,000 distinct CDR3 sequences, less than 96% detected once. These data belong to a study of CD8 T cells in Susac syndrome. In blood CD8+ and CD4+ T cells, TCR beta underwent sequencing. Diagnostic criteria for definite or probable disease, in their recently defined form, were met by the patients with Susac syndrome. CDR3 length: 13 amino acids. V lost 6 bases, J lost 2 bases, and 10 bases lay in between. Study-level results: Clonal expansion was absent from the CD4+ T cell repertoires in Susac syndrome.

Sequenced: CD4+ T cells from PBMCs. The rearrangement joins TRBV12-3 or TRBV12-4 to TRBJ1-2, with D unresolved. This TCR was sampled from a human donor with Susac syndrome. The CDR3 sequence: CASSPRGNYGYTF. The CDR3 DNA reads as TGTGCCAGCAGCCCGCGGGGAAACTATGGCTACACCTTC.